This paragraph reports one TCR beta chain. This entry is derived from a study of PD-L1 blockade in urothelial cancer. About the research overall: Tumor samples had a median of roughly 1,500 T cells.

What went into each PCR as a spike was synthetic TCR analog templates. The repertoire was sequenced with immunoSEQ multiplex PCR; TCRdb's copy has only in-frame clones and lacks some. The sample has approximately 35,000 clones, just over 35% seen once. Germline assignment: CDR1 SGHNT and CDR2 YENEEA. CDR3 length: 17 amino acids. V lost 5 bases and J 7 bases, leaving 26 bases between the germline ends. The sequencing used tumor tissue, collected before atezolizumab (anti-PD-L1) treatment. This TCR was recovered from a man aged 55 to 70 with urothelial cancer. The chain links TRBV11-3 to TRBJ1-1, with D possibly TRBD1 on 6 matching bases. This CDR3 reads CASSPEDRTPNTGEAFF. The CDR3 region has the DNA TGTGCCAGCAGCCCGGAGGACAGAACACCAAATACCGGTGAAGCTTTCTTT.